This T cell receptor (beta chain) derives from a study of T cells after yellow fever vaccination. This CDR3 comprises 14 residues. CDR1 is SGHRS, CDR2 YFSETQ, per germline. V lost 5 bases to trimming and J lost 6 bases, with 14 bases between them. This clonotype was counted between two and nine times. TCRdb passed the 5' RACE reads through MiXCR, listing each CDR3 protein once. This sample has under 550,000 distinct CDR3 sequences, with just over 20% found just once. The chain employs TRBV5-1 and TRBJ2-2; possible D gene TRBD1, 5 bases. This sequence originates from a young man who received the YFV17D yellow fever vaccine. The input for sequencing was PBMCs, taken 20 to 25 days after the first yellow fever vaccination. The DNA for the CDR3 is TGCGCCAGCAGACAGGCCGGTTCCCCCGGGGAGCTGTTTTTT. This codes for CASRQAGSPGELFF.